This T cell receptor beta chain was sequenced in a study of blood T cell repertoires in COVID-19. There are 13 residues in the CDR3. V lost 5 bases, J lost 2 bases, and 9 bases lay in between. The germline CDR1 and CDR2 sequences are LNHNV and YYDKDF (reference sequence). Sequencing used immunoSEQ multiplex PCR; TCRdb keeps in-frame clones, though not all of them. The sample holds about 200,000 clones, 82% seen once. The J gene is TRBJ1-1, the V gene TRBV15, with TRBD1 as a possible D gene (5 bases). The sample comprised peripheral blood. The receptor comes from a human donor with acute or convalescent COVID-19. The donor label of this sample is uncertain. Written as DNA, the CDR3 is TGTGCCACCAGCCGACAGACTAACACTGAAGCTTTCTTT. Its protein product is CATSRQTNTEAFF.